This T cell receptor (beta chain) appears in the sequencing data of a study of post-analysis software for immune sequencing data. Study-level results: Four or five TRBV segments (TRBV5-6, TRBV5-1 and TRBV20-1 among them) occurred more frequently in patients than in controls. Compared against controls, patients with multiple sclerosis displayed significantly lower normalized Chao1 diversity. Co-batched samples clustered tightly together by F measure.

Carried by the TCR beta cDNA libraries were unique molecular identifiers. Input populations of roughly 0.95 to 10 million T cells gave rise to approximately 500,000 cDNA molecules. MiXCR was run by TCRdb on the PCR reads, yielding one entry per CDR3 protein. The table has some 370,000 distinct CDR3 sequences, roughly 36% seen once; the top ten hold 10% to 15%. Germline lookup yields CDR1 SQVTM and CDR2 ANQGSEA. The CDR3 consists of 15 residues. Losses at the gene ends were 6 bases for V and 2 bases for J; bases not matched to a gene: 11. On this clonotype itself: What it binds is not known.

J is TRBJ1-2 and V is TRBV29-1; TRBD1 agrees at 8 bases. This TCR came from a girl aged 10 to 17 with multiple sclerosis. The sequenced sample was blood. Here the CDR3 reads CSVSNRAGGNYGYTF. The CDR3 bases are TGCAGCGTCTCGAATCGGGCAGGGGGCAACTATGGCTACACCTTC.